The text below deals with one T cell receptor beta chain. The germline V gene encodes CDR1 SQVTM and CDR2 ANQGSEA. The CDR3 covers 12 residues. These data belong to a study of blood T cell repertoires in COVID-19. Libraries were prepared by immunoSEQ multiplex PCR; TCRdb keeps only in-frame clonotypes and omits some of them. The data show some 170,000 clones, with more than 70% seen just once and 5% to 7.5% held by the top ten. Sequenced: PBMCs or T cells enriched from blood (not recorded which). This TCR derives from a man aged 35 to 55 who had recovered from COVID-19. V is TRBV29-1 and J is TRBJ1-5; 12 bases map to TRBD1. The CDR3 loop is CRGDRGRQPQHF. Written as DNA, the CDR3 is TGCAGGGGGGACAGGGGGCGGCAGCCCCAGCATTTT.